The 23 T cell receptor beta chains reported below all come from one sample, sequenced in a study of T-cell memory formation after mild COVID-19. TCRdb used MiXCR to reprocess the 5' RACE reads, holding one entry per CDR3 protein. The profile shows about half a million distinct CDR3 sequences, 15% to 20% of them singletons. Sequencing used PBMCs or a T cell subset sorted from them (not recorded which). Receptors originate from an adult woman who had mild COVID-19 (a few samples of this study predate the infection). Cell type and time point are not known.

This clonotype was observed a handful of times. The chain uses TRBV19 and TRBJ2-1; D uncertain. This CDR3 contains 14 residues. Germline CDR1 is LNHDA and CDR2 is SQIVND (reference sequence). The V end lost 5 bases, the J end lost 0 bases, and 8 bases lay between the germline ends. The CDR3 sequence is CASSGSSSYNEQFF. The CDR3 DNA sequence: TGTGCCAGTAGTGGCAGTAGCTCCTACAATGAGCAGTTCTTC.

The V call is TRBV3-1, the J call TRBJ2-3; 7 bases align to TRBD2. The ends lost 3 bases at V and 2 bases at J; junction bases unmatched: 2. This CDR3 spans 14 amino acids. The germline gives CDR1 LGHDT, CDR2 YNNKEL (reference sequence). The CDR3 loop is CASSHRGVTDTQYF. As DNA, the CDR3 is TGTGCCAGCAGCCATCGGGGGGTCACAGATACGCAGTATTTT.

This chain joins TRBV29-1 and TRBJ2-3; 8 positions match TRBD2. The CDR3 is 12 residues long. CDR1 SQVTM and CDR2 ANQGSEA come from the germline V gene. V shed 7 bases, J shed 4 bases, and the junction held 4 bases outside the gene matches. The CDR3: CSALLAADTQYF. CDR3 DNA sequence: TGCAGCGCCTTACTAGCGGCAGATACGCAGTATTTT.

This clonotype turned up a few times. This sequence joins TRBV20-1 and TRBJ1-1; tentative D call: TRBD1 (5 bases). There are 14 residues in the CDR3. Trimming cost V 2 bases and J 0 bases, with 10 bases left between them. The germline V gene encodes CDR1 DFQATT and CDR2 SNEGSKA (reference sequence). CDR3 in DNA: TGCAGTGCTAGACCCAGACAGATGAACACTGAAGCTTTCTTT. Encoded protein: CSARPRQMNTEAFF.

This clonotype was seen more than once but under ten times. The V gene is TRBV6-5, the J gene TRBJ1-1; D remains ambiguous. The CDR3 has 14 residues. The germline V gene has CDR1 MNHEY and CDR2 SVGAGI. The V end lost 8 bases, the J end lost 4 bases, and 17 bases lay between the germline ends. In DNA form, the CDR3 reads TGTGCCAGCCGCCTGGAGAGCTATGGCACTGAAGCTTTCTTT. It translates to CASRLESYGTEAFF.

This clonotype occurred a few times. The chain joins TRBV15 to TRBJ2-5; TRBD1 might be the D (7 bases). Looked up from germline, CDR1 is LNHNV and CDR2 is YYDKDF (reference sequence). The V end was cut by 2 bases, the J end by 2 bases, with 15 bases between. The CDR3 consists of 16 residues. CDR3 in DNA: TGTGCCACCAGCAGAAATCGTCAGGGGGGTCAAGAGACCCAGTACTTC. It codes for CATSRNRQGGQETQYF.

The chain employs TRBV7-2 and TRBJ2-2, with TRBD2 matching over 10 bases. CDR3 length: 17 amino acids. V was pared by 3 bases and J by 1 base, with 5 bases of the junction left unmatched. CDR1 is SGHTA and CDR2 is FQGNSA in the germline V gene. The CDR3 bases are TGTGCCAGCAGCTTGCCAGCGGGAGGGTGGAACACCGGGGAGCTGTTTTTT. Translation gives CASSLPAGGWNTGELFF.

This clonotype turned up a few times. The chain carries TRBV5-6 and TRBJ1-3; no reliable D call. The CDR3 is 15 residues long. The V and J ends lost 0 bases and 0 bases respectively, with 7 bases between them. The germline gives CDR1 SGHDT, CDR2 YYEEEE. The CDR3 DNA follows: TGTGCCAGCAGCTTGGGGGGAAACTCTGGAAACACCATATATTTT. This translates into CASSLGGNSGNTIYF.

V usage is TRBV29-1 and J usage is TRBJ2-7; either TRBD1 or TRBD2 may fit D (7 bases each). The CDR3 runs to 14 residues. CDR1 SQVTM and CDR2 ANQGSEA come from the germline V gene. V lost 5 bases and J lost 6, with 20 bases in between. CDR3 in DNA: TGCAGCGTTTTGGCAGGGGGGGCCCGAACCGAGCAGTACTTC. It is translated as CSVLAGGARTEQYF.

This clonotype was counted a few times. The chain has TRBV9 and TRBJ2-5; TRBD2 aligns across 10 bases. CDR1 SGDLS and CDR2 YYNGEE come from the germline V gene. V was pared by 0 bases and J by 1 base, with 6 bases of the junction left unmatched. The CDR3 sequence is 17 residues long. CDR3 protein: CASSVGGASGGQETQYF. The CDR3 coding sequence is TGTGCCAGCAGCGTAGGCGGGGCTAGCGGGGGCCAAGAGACCCAGTACTTC.

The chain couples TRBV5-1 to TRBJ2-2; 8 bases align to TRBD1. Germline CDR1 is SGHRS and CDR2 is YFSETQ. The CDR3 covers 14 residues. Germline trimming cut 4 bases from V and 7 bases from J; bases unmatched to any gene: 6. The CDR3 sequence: CASSADRVDGELFF. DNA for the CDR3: TGCGCCAGCAGCGCGGACAGGGTCGACGGGGAGCTGTTTTTT. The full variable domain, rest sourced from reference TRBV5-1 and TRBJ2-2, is KAGVTQTPRYLIKTRGQQVTLSCSPISGHRSVSWYQQTPGQGLQFLFEYFSETQRNKGNFPGRFSGRQFSNSRSEMNVSTLELGDSALYLCASSADRVDGELFFGEGSRLTVL.

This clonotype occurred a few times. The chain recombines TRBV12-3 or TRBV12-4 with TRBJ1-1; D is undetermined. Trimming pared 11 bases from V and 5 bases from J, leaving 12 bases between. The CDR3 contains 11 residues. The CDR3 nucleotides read TGTGCCCTAGTCCGCGAGACTGAAGCTTTCTTT. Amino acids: CALVRETEAFF.

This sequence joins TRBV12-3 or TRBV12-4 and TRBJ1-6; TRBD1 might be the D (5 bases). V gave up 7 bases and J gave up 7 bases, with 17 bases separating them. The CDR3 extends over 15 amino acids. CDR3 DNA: TGTGCCAGCACCACCACAGGCGGAAGGAATTCACCCCTCCACTTT. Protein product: CASTTTGGRNSPLHF.

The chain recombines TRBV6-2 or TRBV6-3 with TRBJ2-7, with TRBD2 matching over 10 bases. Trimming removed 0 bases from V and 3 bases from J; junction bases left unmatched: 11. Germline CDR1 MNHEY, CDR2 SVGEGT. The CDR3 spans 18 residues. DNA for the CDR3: TGTGCCAGCAGTTACTCCGGACCAACTAGCGGGAACAACTACGAGCAGTACTTC. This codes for CASSYSGPTSGNNYEQYF.

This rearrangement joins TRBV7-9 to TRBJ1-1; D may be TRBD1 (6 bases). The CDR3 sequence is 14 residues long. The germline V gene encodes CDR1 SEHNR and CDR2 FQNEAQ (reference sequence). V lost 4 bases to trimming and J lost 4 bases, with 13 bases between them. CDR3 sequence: CASSSDSAFTEAFF. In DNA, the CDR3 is TGTGCCAGCAGCTCGGACAGCGCCTTCACTGAAGCTTTCTTT.

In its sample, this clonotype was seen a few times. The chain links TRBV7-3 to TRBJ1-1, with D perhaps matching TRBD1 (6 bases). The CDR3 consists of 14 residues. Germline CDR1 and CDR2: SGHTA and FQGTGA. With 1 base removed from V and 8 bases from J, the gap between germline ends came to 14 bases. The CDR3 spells CASSLNDGGAEAFF. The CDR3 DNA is TGTGCCAGCAGCTTAAACGATGGGGGCGCAGAAGCTTTCTTT.

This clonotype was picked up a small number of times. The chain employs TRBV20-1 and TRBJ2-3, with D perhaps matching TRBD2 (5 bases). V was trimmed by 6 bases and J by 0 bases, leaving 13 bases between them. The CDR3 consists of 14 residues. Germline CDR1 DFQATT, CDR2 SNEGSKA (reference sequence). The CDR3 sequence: CSAPASGSTDTQYF. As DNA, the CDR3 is TGCAGTGCCCCGGCCAGCGGTAGCACAGATACGCAGTATTTT.

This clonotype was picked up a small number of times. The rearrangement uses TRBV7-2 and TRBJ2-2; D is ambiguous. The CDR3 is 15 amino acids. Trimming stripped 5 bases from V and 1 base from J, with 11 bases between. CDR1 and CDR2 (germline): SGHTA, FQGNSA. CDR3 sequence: CASSPWAVNTGELFF. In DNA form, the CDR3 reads TGTGCCAGCAGCCCCTGGGCTGTGAACACCGGGGAGCTGTTTTTT.

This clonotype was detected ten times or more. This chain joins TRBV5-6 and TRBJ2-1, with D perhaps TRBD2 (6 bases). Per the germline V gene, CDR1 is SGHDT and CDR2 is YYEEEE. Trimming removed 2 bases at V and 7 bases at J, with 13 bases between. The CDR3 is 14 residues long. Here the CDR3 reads CASSFPAGNNEQFF. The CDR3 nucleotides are TGTGCCAGCAGCTTTCCGGCGGGGAATAATGAGCAGTTCTTC.

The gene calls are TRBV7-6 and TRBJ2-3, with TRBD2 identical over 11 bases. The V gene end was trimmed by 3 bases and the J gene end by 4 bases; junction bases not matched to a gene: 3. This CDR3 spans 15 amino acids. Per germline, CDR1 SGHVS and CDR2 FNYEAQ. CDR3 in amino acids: CASSFTSGSPDTQYF. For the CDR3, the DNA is TGTGCCAGCAGCTTTACTAGCGGGAGTCCAGATACGCAGTATTTT.

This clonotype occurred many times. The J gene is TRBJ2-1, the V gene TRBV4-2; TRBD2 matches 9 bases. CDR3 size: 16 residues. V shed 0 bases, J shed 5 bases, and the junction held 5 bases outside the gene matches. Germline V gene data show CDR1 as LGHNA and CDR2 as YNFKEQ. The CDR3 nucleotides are TGTGCCAGCAGCCAAGAAAGGCGGGGGGGCCACAATGAGCAGTTCTTC. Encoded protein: CASSQERRGGHNEQFF.

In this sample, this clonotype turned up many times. In DNA form, the CDR3 reads TGTGCCAGCCGCCCGGGGTTCCGAGGTATGGGCACAGATACGCAGTATTTT. It encodes CASRPGFRGMGTDTQYF. The chain recombines TRBV6-6 with TRBJ2-3; weak D call: TRBD2 (5 bases). The CDR3 sequence is 17 residues long. The V and J ends lost 8 bases and 1 base respectively, with 22 bases between them. Germline lookup yields CDR1 MNHNY and CDR2 SVGAGI (reference sequence).

The CDR3: CASSYGTSLFSSYNEQFF. For the CDR3, the DNA is TGTGCCAGCAGCTACGGGACTTCCCTTTTTAGCTCCTACAATGAGCAGTTCTTC. The chain has TRBV6-5 and TRBJ2-1; weak D call: TRBD2 (6 bases). Trimming left V 6 bases short and J 0 bases short, with 21 bases between. This CDR3 region has 18 residues. Germline CDR1 is MNHEY and CDR2 is SVGAGI.